A single sample gave rise to the 32 T cell receptor beta chains below, sequenced in a study of neurological immune-mediated disorders. TCRdb reprocessed the 5' RACE reads via MiXCR and lists one record per CDR3 protein. The sample consists of 35,000 to 45,000 distinct CDR3 sequences, around 14% of them appearing once. Sequencing used PBMCs. The receptors here all came from a woman between 50 and 59 years old with HTLV-1-associated myelopathy (HAM/TSP).

The rearrangement joins TRBV10-3 to TRBJ2-1; D may be TRBD1 or TRBD2 (6 bases each). The CDR3 runs 14 residues. V lost 4 bases and J lost 1, with 8 bases in between. The germline gives CDR1 ENHRY, CDR2 SYGVKD. The CDR3 region has the DNA TGTGCCATCAGTGGAGGGGGGTCCTACAATGAGCAGTTCTTC. Translation: CAISGGGSYNEQFF.

This clonotype was counted many times. The V and J genes are TRBV7-2 and TRBJ2-1; 12 nucleotides line up with TRBD2. Per germline, CDR1 SGHTA and CDR2 FQGNSA. The J segment lost 4 bases and the V segment lost 0 bases, leaving 7 bases of the junction unmatched. This CDR3 has 18 amino acids. CDR3 bases: TGTGCCAGCAGCTTAGCGCTAACTAGCGGGGGGACTTACAATGAGCAGTTCTTC. This translates into CASSLALTSGGTYNEQFF.

The chain combines TRBV15 with TRBJ1-1; D is undetermined. The CDR3 has 11 residues. CDR1 and CDR2 (germline): LNHNV, YYDKDF (reference sequence). V was clipped by 8 bases and J by 8 bases, with 12 bases between them. For the CDR3, the DNA is TGTGCCACCCGACATGGCACCGAAGCTTTCTTT. This translates into CATRHGTEAFF.

There are many counts of this clonotype. The CDR3 nucleotides are TGTGCCAGCAGCGTTGGGGGTAGCCCAGATACGCAGTATTTT. Protein: CASSVGGSPDTQYF. The V call is TRBV9, the J call TRBJ2-3; possibly TRBD1 or TRBD2 for D (5 bases each). With 2 bases removed from V and 4 bases from J, the gap between germline ends came to 11 bases. Germline CDR1 SGDLS, CDR2 YYNGEE. The CDR3 runs 14 residues.

Ten or more counts support this clonotype. The chain combines TRBV15 with TRBJ1-2; no clear D. V was pared by 0 bases and J by 5 bases, with 10 bases between. The CDR3 sequence is 14 residues long. CDR1 is LNHNV and CDR2 is YYDKDF in the germline V gene (reference sequence). CDR3 in amino acids: CATSRETVSYGYTF. The DNA for the CDR3 is TGTGCCACCAGCAGAGAAACAGTTTCTTATGGCTACACCTTC.

The table lists this clonotype with many counts. The gene calls are TRBV9 and TRBJ2-2; 8 bases fit TRBD2. The junction had 6 bases not matched to a gene; V was cut back by 0 bases and J by 5 bases. Germline V gene lookup returns CDR1 SGDLS and CDR2 YYNGEE. The CDR3 consists of 16 residues. The CDR3 nucleotides are TGTGCCAGCAGCGTAGAATCGGGGGGGCCTACCGGGGAGCTGTTTTTT. Its protein is CASSVESGGPTGELFF.

This clonotype was counted at least ten times. V usage is TRBV9 and J usage is TRBJ1-1; D ambiguous. Germline V CDR1 and CDR2: SGDLS, YYNGEE. Trimming took 3 bases from V and 5 from J, leaving 11 bases between them. The CDR3 totals 13 residues. CDR3 protein: CASSAFLGTEAFF. The CDR3 DNA sequence: TGTGCCAGCAGCGCCTTTCTGGGAACTGAAGCTTTCTTT.

This clonotype was counted many times. The DNA for the CDR3 is TGTGCCAGCAGTGAATGGGGGCGGGGGGGCCTAGATACGCAGTATTTT. This encodes CASSEWGRGGLDTQYF. The chain is built from TRBV6-1 and TRBJ2-3, with 9 positions matching TRBD2. The CDR3 extends over 16 amino acids. Germline CDR1 reads MNHNS; CDR2 reads SASEGT. V shed 2 bases and J 5 bases; nucleotides not matched to a gene: 8.

This clonotype has a count of ten or more. The chain joins TRBV7-2 to TRBJ1-2; 7 bases align to TRBD1. Trimming at V came to 5 bases and at J to 2 bases, leaving 8 bases not matched to a gene. The CDR3 length is 15 residues. Per the germline V gene, CDR1 is SGHTA and CDR2 is FQGNSA. The CDR3 region has the DNA TGTGCCAGCAGCCCGAGGACAGGAGAGAACTATGGCTACACCTTC. It is translated as CASSPRTGENYGYTF.

This clonotype was observed at least ten times. The rearrangement uses TRBV29-1 and TRBJ2-5; D ambiguous. The ends were cut back, 4 bases at V and 5 bases at J, with 8 bases in the middle. This CDR3 has 11 residues. Germline V CDR1 and CDR2: SQVTM, ANQGSEA. DNA of the CDR3: TGCAGCGTTGCGGCTGGGGAGACCCAGTACTTC. Its protein is CSVAAGETQYF.

Many counts were recorded for this clonotype. J is TRBJ2-5 and V is TRBV6-1; TRBD2 matches at 8 bases. The ends lost 8 bases at V and 1 base at J; junction bases unmatched: 6. The CDR3 contains 14 residues. Germline CDR1 reads MNHNS; CDR2 reads SASEGT. CDR3 in amino acids: CASLRGASQETQYF. The CDR3 DNA follows: TGTGCCAGCCTGCGGGGGGCTAGCCAAGAGACCCAGTACTTC.

J is TRBJ2-6 and V is TRBV7-2, with a tentative D call TRBD1 (6 bases). Germline V lookup: CDR1 SGHTA, CDR2 FQGNSA. Trimming pared 3 bases from V and 0 bases from J, leaving 15 bases between. This CDR3 spans 18 amino acids. In DNA, the CDR3 is TGTGCCAGCAGCTTTGGACAGAAAAGCCTCTCTGGGGCCAACGTCCTGACTTTC. It yields the protein CASSFGQKSLSGANVLTF.

This clonotype was counted ten times or more. The gene calls are TRBV20-1 and TRBJ1-2; the match to TRBD1 covers 7 bases. Germline loops: CDR1 DFQATT, CDR2 SNEGSKA (reference sequence). The CDR3 sequence is 14 residues long. V dropped 5 bases and J dropped 5; count of bases not matched to a gene: 11. The CDR3: CSAEEGQRSYGYTF. CDR3 nucleotide sequence: TGCAGTGCTGAGGAGGGACAGAGATCGTATGGCTACACCTTC.

This clonotype has at least ten counts. This chain links TRBV7-2 with TRBJ1-4, with 8 bases that match TRBD1. Per the germline V gene, CDR1 is SGHTA and CDR2 is FQGNSA. The CDR3 is 14 residues long. With 4 bases clipped from V and 8 bases from J, the junction kept 6 bases outside the gene matches. The CDR3: CASSSDRGGEKLFF. The CDR3 nucleotides are TGTGCCAGCAGCTCCGACAGGGGAGGGGAAAAACTGTTTTTT.

This clonotype was seen ten or more times. The V gene is TRBV7-8, the J gene TRBJ1-1; D is unresolved. V was clipped by 2 bases and J by 3 bases, with 4 bases between them. This CDR3 region has 12 residues. From germline, CDR1 is SGHVS and CDR2 FQNEAQ. The CDR3 here is CASSLLDTEAFF. In nucleotides, the CDR3 is TGTGCCAGCAGCTTATTGGACACTGAAGCTTTCTTT.

This clonotype was counted ten times or more. As DNA, the CDR3 is TGCAGTGCTAGGAACAGTCGGGCCGCCGCGGAAAACATTCAGTACTTC. This encodes CSARNSRAAAENIQYF. The rearrangement joins TRBV20-1 to TRBJ2-4; D not resolved. Trimming pared 3 bases from V and 5 bases from J, leaving 20 bases between. Germline V gives CDR1 DFQATT, CDR2 SNEGSKA (reference sequence). The CDR3 totals 16 residues.

The sample holds many counts of this clonotype. The chain recombines TRBV29-1 with TRBJ1-5, with D maybe TRBD1 (6 bases). Germline V lookup: CDR1 SQVTM, CDR2 ANQGSEA. CDR3 size: 14 residues. Trimming took off 2 bases at V and 3 bases at J, with 11 bases between the two ends. CDR3: CSVERTEHNQPQHF. CDR3 nucleotides: TGCAGCGTTGAACGGACAGAACACAATCAGCCCCAGCATTTT.

This clonotype was counted at least ten times. The V call is TRBV18, the J call TRBJ1-4, with D possibly being TRBD1 (6 bases). V lost 4 bases and J 2 bases, leaving 11 bases between the germline ends. The CDR3 consists of 15 residues. Per the germline V gene, CDR1 is KGHSH and CDR2 is LQKENI. Written as DNA, the CDR3 is TGTGCCAGCTCACTCACAGGGCCCACTAATGAAAAACTGTTTTTT. Amino acid sequence: CASSLTGPTNEKLFF.

This clonotype occurred many times. CDR3 region: CASSLDSRSGNTIYF. The CDR3, as DNA: TGTGCCAGCAGCCTCGACAGTAGGTCTGGAAACACCATATATTTT. This chain connects TRBV7-2 to TRBJ1-3; D is possibly TRBD1 (5 bases). The CDR3 is made up of 15 amino acids. The germline V and J ends were trimmed by 5 bases and 1 base, with 12 bases remaining between them. Germline V gene lookup returns CDR1 SGHTA and CDR2 FQGNSA.

The sample holds a few counts of this clonotype. A much larger clone is a single base away; this may be a read error. The chain links TRBV9 to TRBJ2-3, with D uncertain. The germline V gene has CDR1 SGDLS and CDR2 YYNGEE. The CDR3 is 14 amino acids. This CDR3 is CASIVVQTTDTQYF. The CDR3 nucleotides read TGTGCCAGCATCGTAGTACAAACAACAGATACGCAGTATTTT.

This clonotype showed up many times. The chain couples TRBV5-6 to TRBJ2-2, with TRBD1 matching over 7 bases. The CDR3 sequence is 15 residues long. Germline CDR1 and CDR2: SGHDT and YYEEEE. V was pared by 2 bases and J by 3 bases, with 4 bases of the junction left unmatched. The CDR3 spells CASSFPGQYTGELFF. As DNA, the CDR3 is TGTGCCAGCAGCTTTCCGGGACAGTACACCGGGGAGCTGTTTTTT.

The table lists this clonotype with many counts. The conserved phenylalanine or tryptophan is not found at the CDR3 terminus, so this likely reflects a read error. The rearrangement joins TRBV6-5 to TRBJ2-7; D uncertain. This CDR3 region has 11 residues. The V end lost 6 bases, the J end lost 6 bases, and 9 bases lay between the germline ends. Germline V lookup: CDR1 MNHEY, CDR2 SVGAGI. CDR3 protein: CASRTGFEQYS. In nucleotides, the CDR3 is TGTGCCAGCAGAACGGGTTTCGAGCAGTACTCC.

In its sample, this clonotype was seen many times. The chain recombines TRBV3-1 with TRBJ2-5, with unresolved D. Germline CDR1 reads LGHDT; CDR2 reads YNNKEL (reference sequence). The CDR3 length is 14 residues. Trimming removed 1 base at V and 1 base at J, with 7 bases between. This CDR3 reads CASSQVQRQETQYF. Here the CDR3 DNA reads TGTGCCAGCAGCCAAGTACAGCGCCAAGAGACCCAGTACTTC.

The table lists this clonotype with many counts. The J gene is TRBJ1-2, the V gene TRBV3-1; 8 bases map to TRBD1. Germline trimming cut 1 base from V and 8 bases from J; bases unmatched to any gene: 9. Germline V gives CDR1 LGHDT, CDR2 YNNKEL (reference sequence). This CDR3 is 15 amino acids long. The CDR3 is CASSQVDGTGRGYTF. The CDR3 bases are TGTGCCAGCAGCCAAGTGGATGGGACAGGCCGCGGCTACACCTTC.

This clonotype was counted many times. The gene calls are TRBV12-3 or TRBV12-4 and TRBJ1-3, with a weak D call TRBD1 (5 bases). This CDR3 region has 17 residues. Trimming took 8 bases from V and 0 from J, leaving 20 bases between them. The CDR3 reads CASDGRVPASSGNTIYF. The CDR3 DNA reads as TGTGCCAGCGACGGCAGGGTCCCCGCGAGCTCTGGAAACACCATATATTTT.

This clonotype was recorded at least ten times. V and J are TRBV6-6 and TRBJ1-6; 8 nucleotides line up with TRBD1. The CDR3 spans 14 residues. Germline CDR1 MNHNY, CDR2 SVGAGI (reference sequence). After removal of 6 bases from V and 7 bases from J, the junction contained 5 bases not matched to a gene. The CDR3 DNA reads as TGTGCCAGCAGCAAGGGGACAGGAAATTCACCCCTCCACTTT. Its protein is CASSKGTGNSPLHF.

Ten or more counts support this clonotype. The gene calls are TRBV4-1 and TRBJ2-1; 8 bases agree with TRBD1. CDR3 length equals 15 residues. Looked up from germline, CDR1 is MGHRA and CDR2 is YSYEKL. Trimming removed 1 base from V and 6 bases from J; junction bases left unmatched: 5. Written as DNA, the CDR3 is TGCGCCAGCAGCCAAGCAGGGGGCCGCCTCAATGAGCAGTTCTTC. It specifies CASSQAGGRLNEQFF.

This chain links TRBV4-1 with TRBJ2-1; the D call may be TRBD1 or TRBD2 (5 bases each). The CDR3 sequence is 20 residues long. Trimming took 0 bases from V and 2 from J, leaving 23 bases between them. Germline assignment: CDR1 MGHRA and CDR2 YSYEKL. This chain's CDR3 is CASSQEGFGGDRVPYNEQFF. DNA of the CDR3: TGCGCCAGCAGCCAAGAAGGTTTTGGGGGAGACCGGGTTCCCTACAATGAGCAGTTCTTC.

This clonotype was detected ten times or more. In DNA, the CDR3 is TGCGCCAGCAGCTATTATGACAGGGGCTACAATGAGCAGTTCTTC. Translation: CASSYYDRGYNEQFF. The V gene is TRBV4-1, the J gene TRBJ2-1; 8 bases map to TRBD1. Unmatched junction bases numbered 6, after V lost 5 bases and J lost 3 bases. CDR3 length equals 15 residues. Germline V gene sequence: CDR1 MGHRA, CDR2 YSYEKL.

By share, this clonotype ranks as medium-sized. The chain joins TRBV20-1 to TRBJ2-1, with D possibly matching TRBD2 (6 bases). The V gene's germline CDR1 is DFQATT and CDR2 SNEGSKA (reference sequence). Trimming left V 6 bases short and J 1 base short, with 16 bases between. This CDR3 has 15 amino acids. CDR3 sequence reads: CSARLGTASYNEQFF. In DNA, the CDR3 is TGCAGTGCCCGATTAGGGACTGCGTCCTACAATGAGCAGTTCTTC.

This clonotype appeared many times. The gene calls are TRBV20-1 and TRBJ2-5; 8 nucleotides line up with TRBD2. Trimming at V came to 0 bases and at J to 2 bases, leaving 14 bases not matched to a gene. The CDR3 length is 18 residues. The V gene's germline CDR1 is DFQATT and CDR2 SNEGSKA (reference sequence). The DNA of the CDR3 is TGCAGTGCTAGAGATCCGTTCCAAGCGGGGGAAAAACAAGAGACCCAGTACTTC. Translation: CSARDPFQAGEKQETQYF.

This clonotype was counted ten times or more. The chain links TRBV4-3 to TRBJ2-1, with 13 bases lining up with TRBD2. Germline CDR1 LGHNA, CDR2 YSLEER. The J segment lost 8 bases and the V segment lost 3 bases, leaving 4 bases of the junction unmatched. The CDR3 consists of 15 residues. CDR3 sequence reads: CASSQGTSGADEQFF. CDR3 bases: TGCGCCAGCAGCCAGGGGACTAGCGGGGCCGATGAGCAGTTCTTC.